These 9 T cell receptor beta chains originate from one sample sequenced in a study of cytomegalovirus exposure and HLA in healthy donors. Primers for the PCR totalled 60 Vbeta and 13 Jbeta. Method: immunoSEQ multiplex PCR; TCRdb's copy keeps in-frame clones and lacks some. The sample lists 120,000 to 150,000 clones, about 72% seen once, with more than 4% in the top ten. The sequencing sample was made of PBMCs. The receptors shown here come from a man in his 60s in good health and CMV-seronegative.

There are a few counts of this clone. The chain has TRBV29-1 and TRBJ2-3, with TRBD1 matching 8 bases. V lost 5 bases to trimming and J lost 6 bases; unmatched junction nucleotides: 10. The CDR3 loop spans 14 amino acids. CDR1 SQVTM and CDR2 ANQGSEA come from the germline V gene. DNA for the CDR3: TGCAGCGTTTATGACAGGGGTCGAGTGGATACGCAGTATTTT. It yields the protein CSVYDRGRVDTQYF.

The V and J genes are TRBV19 and TRBJ1-1; no clear D gene. Trimming took off 3 bases at V and 7 bases at J, with 9 bases between the two ends. Germline CDR1 is LNHDA and CDR2 is SQIVND (reference sequence). CDR3 length equals 12 residues. CDR3 in DNA: TGTGCCAGTAGTATCGAGAAAGATGAAGCTTTCTTT. This gives the protein CASSIEKDEAFF.

The chain is built from TRBV27 and TRBJ1-6, with D possibly matching TRBD1 (6 bases). V was cut by 7 bases and J by 6 bases, with 16 bases left in between. Germline V gene sequence: CDR1 MNHEY, CDR2 SMNVEV (reference sequence). The CDR3 has 15 residues. The DNA for the CDR3 is TGTGCCAGCAACGACAGGCCCTGGGGTAATTCACCCCTCCACTTT. It encodes CASNDRPWGNSPLHF.

The gene calls are TRBV5-4 and TRBJ1-1; TRBD1 is a possible D gene (6 bases). V was trimmed by 3 bases and J by 0 bases, leaving 15 bases between them. The CDR3 runs 16 residues. The germline V gene has CDR1 SGHNT and CDR2 YYREEE (reference sequence). CDR3 nucleotides: TGTGCCAGCAGCTGGGACACACAAGAATTGAACACTGAAGCTTTCTTT. Amino acids: CASSWDTQELNTEAFF. Based on the CDR3 plus reference TRBV5-4 and TRBJ1-1, the full variable domain is ETGVTQSPTHLIKTRGQQVTLRCSSQSGHNTVSWYQQALGQGPQFIFQYYREEENGRGNFPPRFSGLQFPNYSSELNVNALELDDSALYLCASSWDTQELNTEAFFGQGTRLTVV.

J is TRBJ2-7 and V is TRBV25-1, with D unresolved. The V end was cut by 3 bases, the J end by 7 bases, with 13 bases between. CDR1 and CDR2 (germline): MGHDK, SYGVNS. The CDR3 sequence is 13 residues long. The DNA of the CDR3 is TGTGCCAGCAGTGATAGCTATCTACGAGAGCAGTACTTC. Translated: CASSDSYLREQYF.

This sequence joins TRBV6-1 and TRBJ2-7; D may be TRBD1 (5 bases). CDR3 size: 12 residues. Trimming shortened V by 7 bases and J by 5 bases, and 12 bases separated the two germline ends. Germline CDR1 is MNHNS and CDR2 is SASEGT. The CDR3 loop reads CASTPGLHEQYF. CDR3 nucleotides: TGTGCCAGCACCCCAGGGCTCCACGAGCAGTACTTC.

The chain uses TRBV11-2 and TRBJ1-1; 7 bases agree with TRBD1. J was trimmed by 8 bases and V by 4 bases; bases with no gene match: 19. Germline CDR1 reads SGHAT; CDR2 reads FQNNGV. CDR3 length: 17 residues. This CDR3 is CASSSSRRDSTRAEAFF. The CDR3 nucleotides read TGTGCCAGCAGCTCATCAAGGAGGGACAGCACGCGAGCCGAAGCTTTCTTT.

In this sample, this clone turned up a few times. This chain uses TRBV29-1 with TRBJ1-2; D unresolved. V gave up 8 bases and J gave up 0 bases, with 7 bases separating them. This CDR3 has 11 residues. Looked up from germline, CDR1 is SQVTM and CDR2 is ANQGSEA. The CDR3 loop reads CSWRTNYGYTF. The CDR3 nucleotides are TGCAGCTGGAGAACTAACTATGGCTACACCTTC.

This chain joins TRBV6-1 and TRBJ1-5; 8 bases fit TRBD1. The germline V gene has CDR1 MNHNS and CDR2 SASEGT. CDR3 length equals 15 residues. V was pared by 6 bases and J by 4 bases, with 8 bases of the junction left unmatched. Written as DNA, the CDR3 is TGTGCCAGCAGGACCGGACAGGGCCCAAATCAGCCCCAGCATTTT. Translating it yields CASRTGQGPNQPQHF.